A selection of T cell receptor beta chains follows, all from one sample in a study of blood T cell repertoires in COVID-19. The table came from immunoSEQ multiplex PCR; TCRdb's copy has only in-frame clones and leaves some out. The table records under 200,000 clones, 89% of them present only once. Sequencing used PBMCs or T cells enriched from blood (not recorded which). Receptors originate from a woman aged 18-29 years who had recovered from COVID-19. CDR3s include the opening cysteine and the closing phenylalanine or tryptophan. D genes are given only for firm matches. Rows may omit the clone size; those that give it use once, few, many or a size class.

v_gene: TRBV11-2
d_gene: TRBD2
abundance: NA
j_gene: TRBJ2-3
CDR3aa: CASSFYPSGSGDTQYF
CDR3nt: TGTGCCAGCAGCTTTTATCCTAGCGGGAGTGGTGATACGCAGTATTTT

v_gene: TRBV5-4
d_gene: NA
abundance: NA
j_gene: TRBJ1-2
CDR3aa: CASTSGGRRSGYTF
CDR3nt: TGTGCCAGCACCTCGGGGGGCAGGAGAAGCGGCTACACCTTC

v_gene: TRBV5-4
d_gene: TRBD2
abundance: once
j_gene: TRBJ2-5
CDR3aa: CASSLAGAGQETQYF
CDR3nt: TGTGCCAGCAGCCTAGCGGGAGCAGGACAAGAGACCCAGTACTTC

v_gene: TRBV10-3
d_gene: TRBD2
abundance: few
j_gene: TRBJ2-1
CDR3aa: CAISEPSGPNEQFF
CDR3nt: TGTGCCATCAGTGAGCCTAGCGGACCCAATGAGCAGTTCTTC

v_gene: TRBV30
d_gene: TRBD2
abundance: NA
j_gene: TRBJ2-1
CDR3aa: CAWSSGTSGHNEQFF
CDR3nt: TGTGCCTGGAGTTCGGGGACTAGCGGCCACAATGAGCAGTTCTTC

v_gene: TRBV27
d_gene: TRBD2
abundance: NA
j_gene: TRBJ2-1
CDR3aa: CASSFGGYGIEQFF
CDR3nt: TGTGCCAGCAGTTTCGGGGGGTATGGTATTGAGCAGTTCTTC

v_gene: TRBV18
d_gene: TRBD1
abundance: NA
j_gene: TRBJ1-2
CDR3aa: CASSENTGGSESGYTF
CDR3nt: TGTGCCAGCTCGGAAAACACAGGGGGCAGTGAATCGGGCTACACCTTC

v_gene: TRBV4-1
d_gene: TRBD2
abundance: NA
j_gene: TRBJ2-1
CDR3aa: CASSQDWGGTSVTYEQFF
CDR3nt: TGCGCCAGCAGCCAAGATTGGGGTGGGACTAGCGTCACCTATGAGCAGTTCTTC

v_gene: TRBV7-8
d_gene: NA
abundance: once
j_gene: TRBJ2-7
CDR3aa: CASSLSHGLSSDLSYEQYF
CDR3nt: TGTGCCAGCAGCTTAAGCCACGGACTATCTTCCGACCTTTCCTACGAGCAGTACTTC

v_gene: TRBV7-8
d_gene: TRBD2
abundance: once
j_gene: TRBJ2-3
CDR3aa: CASSSKSGLAAMDTQYF
CDR3nt: TGTGCCAGCAGCTCAAAATCGGGACTAGCGGCTATGGATACGCAGTATTTT

v_gene: TRBV6-5
d_gene: NA
abundance: NA
j_gene: TRBJ1-1
CDR3aa: CASRRGMNTEAFF
CDR3nt: TGTGCCAGCAGGAGAGGGATGAACACTGAAGCTTTCTTT

v_gene: TRBV29-1
d_gene: NA
abundance: NA
j_gene: TRBJ1-1
CDR3aa: CSVVQAEAFF
CDR3nt: TGCAGCGTTGTCCAGGCTGAAGCTTTCTTT

v_gene: TRBV6-2/TRBV6-3
d_gene: TRBD2
abundance: NA
j_gene: TRBJ2-3
CDR3aa: CASSPGSGSPGDTQYF
CDR3nt: TGTGCCAGCAGCCCCGGTAGCGGGAGCCCCGGAGATACGCAGTATTTT

v_gene: TRBV6-2/TRBV6-3
d_gene: TRBD2
abundance: once
j_gene: TRBJ2-3
CDR3aa: CASSSRPGLAGVGAQYF
CDR3nt: TGTGCCAGCAGCTCCCGCCCGGGACTAGCGGGAGTAGGTGCGCAGTATTTT

v_gene: TRBV5-1
d_gene: TRBD1
abundance: few
j_gene: TRBJ1-3
CDR3aa: CASSRDGQGAGNTIYF
CDR3nt: TGCGCCAGCAGCCGCGACGGACAGGGAGCCGGAAACACCATATATTTT

v_gene: TRBV7-9
d_gene: TRBD2
abundance: NA
j_gene: TRBJ2-2
CDR3aa: CASSTGLAGNTGELFF
CDR3nt: TGTGCCAGCAGCACCGGACTAGCTGGGAACACCGGGGAGCTGTTTTTT

v_gene: TRBV6-5
d_gene: TRBD1
abundance: NA
j_gene: TRBJ1-2
CDR3aa: CASSYSTDRGPGYTF
CDR3nt: TGTGCCAGCAGTTACTCGACCGACAGGGGGCCTGGCTACACCTTC

v_gene: TRBV27
d_gene: NA
abundance: NA
j_gene: TRBJ2-1
CDR3aa: CASSRSLQGNEQFF
CDR3nt: TGTGCCAGCAGTCGGTCCCTCCAGGGAAATGAGCAGTTCTTC

v_gene: TRBV27
d_gene: NA
abundance: once
j_gene: TRBJ2-7
CDR3aa: CASSHKGGAGQYF
CDR3nt: TGTGCCAGCAGTCACAAGGGGGGGGCGGGACAGTACTTC

v_gene: TRBV30
d_gene: NA
abundance: NA
j_gene: TRBJ1-4
CDR3aa: CAWSVTLGGSEKLFF
CDR3nt: TGTGCCTGGAGTGTAACCCTTGGAGGGTCGGAAAAACTGTTTTTT

v_gene: TRBV6-5
d_gene: TRBD2
abundance: NA
j_gene: TRBJ2-7
CDR3aa: CASRGLAGSYEQYF
CDR3nt: TGTGCCAGCCGCGGGCTAGCGGGCTCCTACGAGCAGTACTTC

v_gene: TRBV11-1
d_gene: NA
abundance: NA
j_gene: TRBJ2-5
CDR3aa: CASSLRRVGRETQYF
CDR3nt: TGTGCCAGCAGCTTAAGGAGGGTGGGGCGAGAGACCCAGTACTTC

v_gene: TRBV9
d_gene: TRBD1
abundance: NA
j_gene: TRBJ1-2
CDR3aa: CASSVVPGGGAGYGYTF
CDR3nt: TGTGCCAGCAGCGTAGTTCCGGGAGGGGGCGCGGGCTATGGCTACACCTTC

v_gene: TRBV27
d_gene: TRBD1
abundance: NA
j_gene: TRBJ1-1
CDR3aa: CASSSGQGMGTEAFF
CDR3nt: TGTGCCAGCAGTTCAGGACAGGGCATGGGCACTGAAGCTTTCTTT

v_gene: TRBV5-1
d_gene: TRBD2
abundance: NA
j_gene: TRBJ2-7
CDR3aa: CASSPGLAGGRTYEQYF
CDR3nt: TGCGCCAGCAGCCCGGGACTAGCGGGAGGGCGGACCTACGAGCAGTACTTC

v_gene: TRBV7-9
d_gene: NA
abundance: once
j_gene: TRBJ1-1
CDR3aa: CASSPPQALNTEAFF
CDR3nt: TGTGCCAGCAGCCCCCCTCAGGCTCTGAACACTGAAGCTTTCTTT

v_gene: TRBV7-2
d_gene: NA
abundance: few
j_gene: TRBJ2-1
CDR3aa: CASRHSPYNEQFF
CDR3nt: TGTGCCAGCCGCCACAGCCCCTACAATGAGCAGTTCTTC

v_gene: TRBV7-9
d_gene: TRBD1
abundance: NA
j_gene: TRBJ1-1
CDR3aa: CASSSRQGETEAFF
CDR3nt: TGTGCCAGCAGCTCAAGACAGGGAGAAACTGAAGCTTTCTTT

v_gene: TRBV19
d_gene: NA
abundance: NA
j_gene: TRBJ2-2
CDR3aa: CASSMYGGNTGELFF
CDR3nt: TGTGCCAGTAGTATGTACGGGGGGAACACCGGGGAGCTGTTTTTT

v_gene: TRBV7-4
d_gene: NA
abundance: few
j_gene: TRBJ1-2
CDR3aa: CASSLSEPWNGYTF
CDR3nt: TGTGCCAGCAGCTTATCGGAGCCTTGGAATGGCTACACCTTC

v_gene: TRBV4-2
d_gene: NA
abundance: few
j_gene: TRBJ2-5
CDR3aa: CASSQGTPGQETQYF
CDR3nt: TGTGCCAGCAGCCAAGGAACCCCAGGGCAAGAGACCCAGTACTTC

v_gene: TRBV15
d_gene: TRBD2
abundance: NA
j_gene: TRBJ2-1
CDR3aa: CATSSSGTRFNEQFF
CDR3nt: TGTGCCACCAGCTCTAGCGGAACAAGATTCAATGAGCAGTTCTTC

v_gene: TRBV9
d_gene: NA
abundance: NA
j_gene: TRBJ2-2
CDR3aa: CASSDLGGELFF
CDR3nt: TGTGCCAGCAGCGACCTCGGCGGGGAGCTGTTTTTT

v_gene: TRBV27
d_gene: NA
abundance: NA
j_gene: TRBJ2-7
CDR3aa: CASRLTFRGEQYF
CDR3nt: TGTGCCAGCCGCCTGACTTTCCGCGGGGAGCAGTACTTC

v_gene: TRBV7-9
d_gene: TRBD2
abundance: NA
j_gene: TRBJ2-3
CDR3aa: CASSFPGGTIMDTQYF
CDR3nt: TGTGCCAGCAGCTTCCCCGGGGGGACTATAATGGATACGCAGTATTTT

v_gene: TRBV30
d_gene: NA
abundance: NA
j_gene: TRBJ2-7
CDR3aa: CAWSVWSRGINEQYF
CDR3nt: TGTGCCTGGAGTGTATGGAGCAGGGGAATCAACGAGCAGTACTTC

v_gene: TRBV12-3/TRBV12-4
d_gene: NA
abundance: NA
j_gene: TRBJ2-7
CDR3aa: CASSLRETYEQYF
CDR3nt: TGTGCCAGCAGTTTAAGGGAGACCTACGAGCAGTACTTC

v_gene: TRBV10-3
d_gene: TRBD1
abundance: NA
j_gene: TRBJ1-2
CDR3aa: CAINSGGHGYTF
CDR3nt: TGTGCCATCAACTCAGGGGGACATGGCTACACCTTC

v_gene: TRBV6-5
d_gene: TRBD2
abundance: NA
j_gene: TRBJ2-1
CDR3aa: CASSYSASGSNEQFF
CDR3nt: TGTGCCAGCAGTTACTCTGCTAGCGGGAGTAATGAGCAGTTCTTC

v_gene: TRBV7-9
d_gene: NA
abundance: NA
j_gene: TRBJ1-5
CDR3aa: CASSAAGRWQPQHF
CDR3nt: TGTGCCAGCAGCGCCGCAGGGAGGTGGCAGCCCCAGCATTTT

v_gene: TRBV11-2
d_gene: NA
abundance: NA
j_gene: TRBJ1-5
CDR3aa: CASSLTPPEPQHF
CDR3nt: TGTGCCAGCAGCCTCACACCCCCCGAGCCCCAGCATTTT

v_gene: TRBV24-1
d_gene: TRBD1
abundance: NA
j_gene: TRBJ2-3
CDR3aa: CATSDSGRGFTDTQYF
CDR3nt: TGTGCCACCAGTGATTCTGGCAGGGGGTTCACAGATACGCAGTATTTT

v_gene: TRBV15
d_gene: TRBD2
abundance: NA
j_gene: TRBJ2-7
CDR3aa: CATSRPGLGTYEQYF
CDR3nt: TGTGCCACCAGCAGACCGGGACTAGGGACCTACGAGCAGTACTTC

v_gene: TRBV28
d_gene: TRBD2
abundance: NA
j_gene: TRBJ2-3
CDR3aa: CAADGGVDTDTQYF
CDR3nt: TGTGCCGCTGACGGGGGGGTCGACACAGATACGCAGTATTTT

v_gene: TRBV4-2
d_gene: TRBD2
abundance: NA
j_gene: TRBJ2-5
CDR3aa: CASSQDGAGGPRETQYF
CDR3nt: TGTGCCAGCAGCCAAGATGGGGCGGGAGGGCCCCGAGAGACCCAGTACTTC

v_gene: TRBV6-1
d_gene: NA
abundance: NA
j_gene: TRBJ1-5
CDR3aa: CASSEAQWGQSNQPQHF
CDR3nt: TGTGCCAGCAGTGAAGCTCAGTGGGGACAAAGCAATCAGCCCCAGCATTTT

v_gene: TRBV28
d_gene: TRBD2
abundance: NA
j_gene: TRBJ2-1
CDR3aa: CASRDPGLAVYNEQFF
CDR3nt: TGTGCCAGCAGGGACCCCGGACTAGCGGTTTACAATGAGCAGTTCTTC

v_gene: TRBV11-2
d_gene: NA
abundance: NA
j_gene: TRBJ2-2
CDR3aa: CASSSLGGRGTPGSCFF
CDR3nt: NA

v_gene: TRBV15
d_gene: TRBD1
abundance: NA
j_gene: TRBJ1-5
CDR3aa: CATSRGGQSNQPQHF
CDR3nt: TGTGCCACCAGCAGAGGGGGACAGAGCAATCAGCCCCAGCATTTT

v_gene: TRBV30
d_gene: NA
abundance: few
j_gene: TRBJ2-3
CDR3aa: CAWRQGRTDTQYF
CDR3nt: TGTGCCTGGAGACAGGGCCGCACAGATACGCAGTATTTT

v_gene: TRBV3-1/TRBV3-2
d_gene: TRBD2
abundance: once
j_gene: TRBJ2-5
CDR3aa: CASRSRTSGKETQYF
CDR3nt: TGTGCCAGCAGATCAAGGACTAGCGGCAAAGAGACCCAGTACTTC

v_gene: TRBV29-1
d_gene: NA
abundance: NA
j_gene: TRBJ1-1
CDR3aa: CSVEDRGAGGAFF
CDR3nt: TGCAGCGTTGAAGATCGTGGGGCAGGAGGGGCTTTCTTT

v_gene: TRBV12-3/TRBV12-4
d_gene: TRBD2
abundance: NA
j_gene: TRBJ2-2
CDR3aa: CASSLGGTGELFF
CDR3nt: TGTGCCAGCAGTTTGGGAGGGACCGGGGAGCTGTTTTTT